The text below deals with one T cell receptor beta chain. The antigen remains unidentified. Relative to the germline gene, one junction end is altered; a read error may explain this. This CDR3 is built from 16 residues. The germline gives CDR1 SSHAT, CDR2 FNYEAQ (reference sequence). These data originate in a study of naive and memory T cell subsets. The SP2 primer and nested alpha and beta constant region primers amplified ligated cDNA in four rounds. Reverse transcription of blood and skin TCR RNA was primed at alpha and beta constant regions. TCRdb reanalysed the 5' RACE reads using MiXCR and keeps one entry per CDR3 protein. The table shows roughly 62,000 distinct CDR3 sequences, with 8% occurring only once. Overall study results and limits: Potentially, T cell activation and differentiation skew this RNA-based measurement.

An oligonucleotide containing a UMI was ligated to the 3' end of TCR cDNA. Unsorted total RNA, roughly 1 to 1000 ng, was DNase treated before reverse transcription. The clonotype was recovered from a female donor in good health. This chain joins TRBV7-7 and TRBJ2-1; D gene ambiguous. The CDR3 coding sequence is TGTGCTAGCAGCCTACCCTACAGTCGGATACTCAATGAGCAGTTCTTC. Residues: CASSLPYSRILNEQFF.